This T cell receptor (beta chain) was sequenced for a study of technical replicates of blood from a few donors. J gave up 7 bases and V 0 bases, and 6 bases lay outside the gene matches. CDR1 SGHTA and CDR2 FQGNSA come from the germline V gene. The CDR3 totals 15 residues. Using immunoSEQ multiplex PCR, the repertoire was profiled, and TCRdb retains in-frame clones only, with some absent. The sample carries approximately 70,000 clones, about 92% recorded once. This sequence was found in a human donor in good health. Sample: T cells isolated from PBMCs. The V call is TRBV7-2, the J call TRBJ1-5, with 7 bases fitting TRBD1. The CDR3 DNA follows: TGTGCCAGCAGCTTAGCTGGAGGGGGCGACCAGCCCCAGCATTTT. Translating gives CASSLAGGGDQPQHF.